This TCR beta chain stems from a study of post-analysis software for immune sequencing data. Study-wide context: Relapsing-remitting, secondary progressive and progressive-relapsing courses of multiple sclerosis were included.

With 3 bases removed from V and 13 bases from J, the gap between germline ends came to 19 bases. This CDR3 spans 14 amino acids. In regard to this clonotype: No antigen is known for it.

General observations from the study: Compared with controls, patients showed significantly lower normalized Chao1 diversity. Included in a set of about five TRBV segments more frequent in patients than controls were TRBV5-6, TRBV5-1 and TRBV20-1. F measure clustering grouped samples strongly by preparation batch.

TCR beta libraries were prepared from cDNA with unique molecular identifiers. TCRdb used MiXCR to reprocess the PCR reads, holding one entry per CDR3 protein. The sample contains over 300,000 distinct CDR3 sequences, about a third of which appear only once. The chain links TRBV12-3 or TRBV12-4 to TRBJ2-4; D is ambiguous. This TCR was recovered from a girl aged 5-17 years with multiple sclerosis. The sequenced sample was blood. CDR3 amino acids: CASSLSFPDGKQYF. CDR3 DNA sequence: TGTGCCAGCAGTTTGTCGTTCCCAGACGGAAAGCAGTACTTC.